These 31 T cell receptor beta chains originate from one sample sequenced in a study of T-cell memory formation after mild COVID-19. TCRdb reprocessed the 5' RACE reads via MiXCR and lists one record per CDR3 protein. The table lists fewer than 110,000 distinct CDR3 sequences, around 14% of them singletons. The sample consisted of PBMCs or a T cell subset sorted from them (not recorded which). These receptors came from a man aged 18 to 29 who had mild COVID-19 (a few samples of this study predate the infection). Cell type and time point are not known.

The rearrangement uses TRBV9 and TRBJ2-5; possible D gene TRBD2, 7 bases. Per the germline V gene, CDR1 is SGDLS and CDR2 is YYNGEE. Trimming removed 0 bases from V and 1 base from J, with 10 bases in between. The CDR3 consists of 15 residues. CDR3 bases: TGTGCCAGCAGCGTAGTGGGGGGGGCCCAAGAGACCCAGTACTTC. As protein: CASSVVGGAQETQYF.

This clonotype was seen only a few times. The chain joins TRBV4-1 to TRBJ2-5; TRBD2 matches at 9 bases. This CDR3 has 15 residues. V trimming: 1 base; J trimming: 5 bases; junction bases outside the gene matches: 5. Germline lookup yields CDR1 MGHRA and CDR2 YSYEKL. CDR3 residues: CASSQGRGGSETQYF. Here the CDR3 DNA reads TGCGCCAGCAGCCAAGGGCGGGGGGGCAGTGAGACCCAGTACTTC.

V and J are TRBV7-9 and TRBJ1-2; 10 nucleotides line up with TRBD1. The V and J ends lost 5 bases and 5 bases, in that order; junction bases with no gene match: 17. CDR3 length: 18 amino acids. Germline values: CDR1 SEHNR, CDR2 FQNEAQ (reference sequence). The CDR3 here is CASSPRDRGAGAYYGYTF. CDR3 DNA: TGTGCCAGCAGCCCCCGGGACAGGGGAGCCGGAGCTTATTATGGCTACACCTTC.

Only a few counts were recorded for this clonotype. V and J are TRBV6-6 and TRBJ2-3; 7 bases agree with TRBD1. The CDR3 runs to 14 residues. V lost 6 bases to trimming and J lost 5 bases; unmatched junction nucleotides: 8. Germline-derived CDR1 and CDR2 are MNHNY and SVGAGI (reference sequence). This CDR3 is CASSYGQGEDTQYF. CDR3 sequence (DNA): TGTGCCAGCAGCTACGGGCAGGGGGAAGATACGCAGTATTTT.

The rearrangement uses TRBV4-1 and TRBJ2-1; 8 bases agree with TRBD2. V was clipped by 7 bases and J by 2 bases; unmatched bases: 7. The CDR3 runs to 15 residues. Germline V gene data show CDR1 as MGHRA and CDR2 as YSYEKL. For the CDR3, the DNA is TGCGCCAGCACCGTCGGGGGGGGGGCCTACAATGAGCAGTTCTTC. Translating it yields CASTVGGGAYNEQFF.

This chain joins TRBV4-1 and TRBJ2-7, with unresolved D. The CDR3 length is 11 residues. Germline V lookup: CDR1 MGHRA, CDR2 YSYEKL. The V end lost 1 base, the J end lost 6 bases, and 4 bases lay between the germline ends. The CDR3 DNA reads TGCGCCAGCAGCCAAGGGACCGAGCAGTACTTC. It is translated as CASSQGTEQYF.

This clonotype has ten or more counts. The chain uses TRBV7-9 and TRBJ1-2; TRBD1 is a possible D gene (5 bases). CDR1 SEHNR and CDR2 FQNEAQ come from the germline V gene (reference sequence). The CDR3 consists of 14 residues. The ends were cut back, 4 bases at V and 6 bases at J, with 15 bases in the middle. CDR3 sequence (DNA): TGTGCCAGCAGCTCCCCCAGGCAGGGCAATGGCTACACCTTC. This sequence encodes CASSSPRQGNGYTF.

This clonotype was seen a few times. The chain joins TRBV11-2 to TRBJ2-2; 10 bases map to TRBD2. Per germline, CDR1 SGHAT and CDR2 FQNNGV. V gave up 5 bases and J gave up 2 bases; unmatched junction bases: 5. This CDR3 has 16 amino acids. The CDR3 loop reads CASSLSGGRNTGELFF. In nucleotides, the CDR3 is TGTGCCAGCAGCCTTAGCGGGGGGCGAAACACCGGGGAGCTGTTTTTT.

This clonotype has a handful of counts. V usage is TRBV29-1 and J usage is TRBJ1-2; 7 bases match TRBD1. CDR3 length: 12 amino acids. Germline trimming cut 6 bases from V and 7 bases from J; bases unmatched to any gene: 8. Germline V gene data show CDR1 as SQVTM and CDR2 as ANQGSEA. CDR3 residues: CSVQTGESGYTF. The CDR3 DNA reads TGCAGCGTCCAAACAGGGGAGAGTGGCTACACCTTC.

This clonotype has just a few counts. J is TRBJ2-2 and V is TRBV4-3; 7 positions match TRBD1. CDR3 length equals 18 residues. From germline, CDR1 is LGHNA and CDR2 YSLEER. Trimming at V came to 0 bases and at J to 4 bases, leaving 11 bases not matched to a gene. The CDR3 sequence: CASSQDRLMAGGTGELFF. The CDR3 DNA is TGCGCCAGCAGCCAAGATAGGTTAATGGCAGGGGGCACCGGGGAGCTGTTTTTT.

The chain combines TRBV20-1 with TRBJ1-1; no definite D call. CDR1 and CDR2 (germline): DFQATT, SNEGSKA (reference sequence). This CDR3 region has 11 residues. Between the trimmed V and J ends, which lost 3 bases and 7 bases, there was a span of 9 bases. The CDR3 DNA reads as TGCAGTGCTAGGAACGGTTATGAAGCTTTCTTT. This sequence encodes CSARNGYEAFF.

The chain uses TRBV7-9 and TRBJ2-1; perhaps TRBD1 as D (6 bases). V lost 4 bases, J lost 5 bases, and 15 bases lay in between. Germline CDR1 SEHNR, CDR2 FQNEAQ (reference sequence). The CDR3 is 15 residues long. The CDR3 bases are TGTGCCAGCAGCTCGGGCCCTGAGGGGGACAATGAGCAGTTCTTC. Translating it yields CASSSGPEGDNEQFF. Together with reference TRBV7-9 and TRBJ2-1, the CDR3 gives the full variable domain: DTGVSQNPRHKITKRGQNVTFRCDPISEHNRLYWYRQTLGQGPEFLTYFQNEAQLEKSRLLSDRFSAERPKGSFSTLEIQRTEQGDSAMYLCASSSGPEGDNEQFFGPGTRLTVL.

The chain carries TRBV4-2 and TRBJ2-7; no reliable D call. CDR1 and CDR2 from the germline V gene are LGHNA and YNFKEQ. The V gene lost 1 base and the J gene lost 0 bases, with 22 bases spanning the gap. The CDR3 loop spans 19 amino acids. The CDR3 spells CASSQVPLIGSADSYEQYF. CDR3 sequence (DNA): TGTGCCAGCAGCCAAGTTCCTCTGATAGGGTCTGCCGACTCCTACGAGCAGTACTTC.

This sequence joins TRBV2 and TRBJ2-7, with D possibly being TRBD1 (6 bases). Germline CDR1 SNHLY, CDR2 FYNNEI. The CDR3 extends over 15 amino acids. V was trimmed by 0 bases and J by 3 bases, leaving 12 bases between them. The CDR3 bases are TGTGCCAGCAGTGAAGCTTATGGACAGCTCTACGAGCAGTACGTC. Residues: CASSEAYGQLYEQYV.

The chain combines TRBV7-3 with TRBJ2-2; 10 positions agree with TRBD2. The CDR3 spans 13 residues. The V gene end was trimmed by 8 bases and the J gene end by 5 bases; junction bases not matched to a gene: 2. Germline loops: CDR1 SGHTA, CDR2 FQGTGA. The CDR3 region has the DNA TGTGCCAGCGGAGCGGGGGGGACCGGGGAGCTGTTTTTT. Translated, it gives CASGAGGTGELFF.

This clonotype appeared many times. V and J are TRBV7-2 and TRBJ2-3; TRBD2 matches at 8 bases. Germline V lookup: CDR1 SGHTA, CDR2 FQGNSA. CDR3 length equals 14 residues. V shed 1 base, J shed 5 bases, and the junction held 2 bases outside the gene matches. The CDR3 sequence is CASSLELAGDTQYF. CDR3 DNA: TGTGCCAGCAGCTTAGAGCTAGCGGGAGATACGCAGTATTTT.

This clonotype was counted a few times. V gene TRBV5-5 combines with J gene TRBJ2-7, with 8 nucleotides matching TRBD2. Trimming at V came to 4 bases and at J to 3 bases, leaving 15 bases not matched to a gene. The CDR3 totals 17 residues. Germline V gives CDR1 SGHKS, CDR2 YYEKEE (reference sequence). The CDR3 DNA sequence: TGTGCCAGCAGCCCGGTGGGGACGGCGGGGGGACTCTACGAGCAGTACGTC. This codes for CASSPVGTAGGLYEQYV.

As regards this clonotype: This sequence may be a read error, since a much larger clone differs from it by one base. The CDR3 reads CASSFGSYNEQFF. Written as DNA, the CDR3 is TGTGCCAGCAGCTTTGGGTCCTACAATGAGCAGTTCTTC. J is TRBJ2-1 and V is TRBV5-6; D remains unclear. The CDR3 is 13 residues long. Germline CDR1 and CDR2: SGHDT and YYEEEE. Trimming left V 2 bases short and J 1 base short, with 4 bases between. Filled out from reference TRBV5-6 and TRBJ2-1, the complete variable domain reads DAGVTQSPTHLIKTRGQQVTLRCSPKSGHDTVSWYQQALGQGPQFIFQYYEEEERQRGNFPDRFSGHQFPNYSSELNVNALLLGDSALYLCASSFGSYNEQFFGPGTRLTVL.

The chain has TRBV7-2 and TRBJ1-2, with D perhaps matching TRBD1 (6 bases). Trimming took 1 base from V and 7 from J, leaving 16 bases between them. The CDR3 spans 15 residues. The germline CDR1 and CDR2 sequences are SGHTA and FQGNSA. The CDR3 sequence is CASSLGRRGALGYTF. CDR3 sequence (DNA): TGTGCCAGCAGCTTAGGAAGGCGGGGGGCGCTTGGCTACACCTTC.

This clonotype was recorded at least ten times. The V and J genes are TRBV4-2 and TRBJ2-3; D tentatively reads TRBD1 or TRBD2 (5 bases each). CDR3 length: 15 residues. V lost 3 bases, J lost 3 bases, and 13 bases lay in between. Germline assignment: CDR1 LGHNA and CDR2 YNFKEQ. The DNA for the CDR3 is TGTGCCAGCAGCCAGCCCGACGGGACGACAGATACGCAGTATTTT. Translating it yields CASSQPDGTTDTQYF.

The gene calls are TRBV7-6 and TRBJ2-1; D assignment may be TRBD1 or TRBD2 (5 bases each). The CDR3 runs 14 residues. Deletions cut 1 base from V and 7 bases from J, with 11 bases between. Germline CDR1 reads SGHVS; CDR2 reads FNYEAQ. CDR3 bases: TGTGCCAGCAGCTTAGTCAGGGCGGGTAATGAGCAGTTCTTC. This gives the protein CASSLVRAGNEQFF.

The V and J genes are TRBV27 and TRBJ2-5; a weak D match, TRBD2 (5 bases). This CDR3 contains 11 residues. Germline V gives CDR1 MNHEY, CDR2 SMNVEV (reference sequence). The CDR3 sequence is CPVRRLETQYF. DNA for the CDR3: TGTCCAGTGAGGAGGCTGGAGACCCAGTACTTC.

This clonotype was found a few times. The V and J genes are TRBV12-3 or TRBV12-4 and TRBJ1-2; maybe TRBD1 (5 bases). This CDR3 is built from 14 residues. Between the trimmed V and J ends, which lost 2 bases and 6 bases, there was a span of 13 bases. The CDR3: CASSLQGGVHGYTF. CDR3 bases: TGTGCCAGCAGTTTACAGGGAGGTGTCCATGGCTACACCTTC.

The chain has TRBV5-1 and TRBJ2-3; D call uncertain. The CDR3 covers 18 residues. Trimming pared 0 bases from V and 12 bases from J, leaving 29 bases between. Germline-derived CDR1 and CDR2 are SGHRS and YFSETQ. The CDR3 nucleotides read TGCGCCAGCAGCTTGGGCCCCCTCGACGGTGCTCTAATCGGGCCCCAGTATTTT. Translating it yields CASSLGPLDGALIGPQYF.

This clonotype has a handful of counts. The CDR3: CASSLDAGSGTEAFF. The CDR3 DNA sequence: TGTGCCAGCAGCTTAGATGCCGGTTCGGGAACTGAAGCTTTCTTT. The chain couples TRBV7-9 to TRBJ1-1; D not certain. CDR3 length: 15 amino acids. V shed 1 base and J shed 5 bases, with 14 bases lying between them. Germline V gene lookup returns CDR1 SEHNR and CDR2 FQNEAQ (reference sequence).

CDR3 DNA sequence: TGTGCCAGCAGCCTCAGAAGAACCGGGGAGCTGTTTTTT. As protein: CASSLRRTGELFF. The chain is built from TRBV7-3 and TRBJ2-2; unclear D gene. V lost 5 bases and J lost 5, with 9 bases in between. CDR3 length equals 13 residues. Germline V gene data show CDR1 as SGHTA and CDR2 as FQGTGA.

This chain links TRBV3-1 with TRBJ2-6; D remains unclear. The CDR3 is made up of 16 amino acids. Germline V CDR1 and CDR2: LGHDT, YNNKEL (reference sequence). Trimming cost V 4 bases and J 0 bases, with 10 bases left between them. CDR3 nucleotide sequence: TGTGCCAGCAGCCGTATGCACCTCTCTGGGGCCAACGTCCTGACTTTC. It encodes CASSRMHLSGANVLTF.

This clonotype has only a few counts. The rearrangement uses TRBV7-2 and TRBJ1-5, with 8 bases aligning to TRBD1. Germline-derived CDR1 and CDR2 are SGHTA and FQGNSA. The CDR3 contains 15 residues. With V trimmed by 1 base and J by 6 bases, 5 bases remained unmatched. The CDR3 protein is CASSLDAGGGQPQHF. The CDR3 coding sequence is TGTGCCAGCAGCTTAGATGCAGGGGGCGGTCAGCCCCAGCATTTT. Drawing the rest from reference TRBV7-2 and TRBJ1-5, the complete variable domain is GAGVSQSPSNKVTEKGKDVELRCDPISGHTALYWYRQSLGQGLEFLIYFQGNSAPDKSGLPSDRFSAERTGGSVSTLTIQRTQQEDSAVYLCASSLDAGGGQPQHFGDGTRLSIL.

This clonotype counts as medium-sized. This chain joins TRBV12-3 or TRBV12-4 and TRBJ2-1; 12 nucleotides match TRBD2. The CDR3 has 15 residues. The trim removed 7 bases at V and 9 bases at J, leaving 10 bases unmatched. This CDR3 reads CASTRASGGAGEQFF. The CDR3 DNA reads as TGTGCCAGCACCCGGGCTAGCGGGGGGGCCGGTGAGCAGTTCTTC.

The chain carries TRBV11-2 and TRBJ2-2; no reliable D call. V lost 4 bases to trimming and J lost 0 bases, with 9 bases between them. Germline assignment: CDR1 SGHAT and CDR2 FQNNGV. The CDR3 sequence is 15 residues long. The chain's CDR3 is CASSSTDSNTGELFF. The CDR3 region has the DNA TGTGCCAGCAGCTCGACCGACTCGAACACCGGGGAGCTGTTTTTT.

This clonotype was counted only a few times. V gene TRBV11-2 combines with J gene TRBJ2-1; TRBD2 is a possible D gene (6 bases). Germline CDR1 is SGHAT and CDR2 is FQNNGV. This CDR3 is 14 amino acids long. With 2 bases removed from V and 4 bases from J, the gap between germline ends came to 9 bases. The CDR3 here is CASSLRLDYNEQFF. DNA of the CDR3: TGTGCCAGCAGCTTAAGACTAGATTACAATGAGCAGTTCTTC.